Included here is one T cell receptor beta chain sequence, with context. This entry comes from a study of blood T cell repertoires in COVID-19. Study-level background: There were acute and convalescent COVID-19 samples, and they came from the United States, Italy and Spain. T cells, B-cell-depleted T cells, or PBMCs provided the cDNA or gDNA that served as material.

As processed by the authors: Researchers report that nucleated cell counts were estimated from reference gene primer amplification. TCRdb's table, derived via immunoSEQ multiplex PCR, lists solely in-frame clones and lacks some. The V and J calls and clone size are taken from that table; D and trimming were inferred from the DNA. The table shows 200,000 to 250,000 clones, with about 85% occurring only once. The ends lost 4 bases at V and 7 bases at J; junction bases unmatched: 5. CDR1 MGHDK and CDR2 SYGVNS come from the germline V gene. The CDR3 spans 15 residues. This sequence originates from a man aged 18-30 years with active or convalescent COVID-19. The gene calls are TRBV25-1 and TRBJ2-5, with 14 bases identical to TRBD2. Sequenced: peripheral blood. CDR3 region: CASSGGLAGAGTQYF. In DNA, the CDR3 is TGTGCCAGCAGTGGGGGACTAGCGGGGGCAGGGACCCAGTACTTC. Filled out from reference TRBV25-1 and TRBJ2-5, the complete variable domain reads EADIYQTPRYLVIGTGKKITLECSQTMGHDKMYWYQQDPGMELHLIHYSYGVNSTEKGDLSSESTVSRIRTEHFPLTLESARPSHTSQYLCASSGGLAGAGTQYFGPGTRLLVL.